This T cell receptor (delta chain) emerged from a study of gamma-delta T cells after stem cell transplantation. Relative to its sample, this clone is medium-sized. With V trimmed by 1 base and J by 2 bases, 7 bases remained unmatched. This CDR3 is built from 18 residues. Germline V gives CDR1 GEAIGNYY, CDR2 EKD. TCRdb called clones anew from the RT-PCR reads with CATT. The table lists roughly 2,000 delta-chain clones, 1.2% of them singletons. What was sequenced was gamma-delta T cells. J is TRDJ2 and V is TRDV2; 12 bases map to TRDD3. The TCR sequence derives from a human donor. It is not recorded whose cells these are; they may come from a transplant donor. CDR3 in DNA: TGTGCCTGTGACACGATTCTGGGGGATACGTCCTTGACAGCACAACTCTTCTTT. Encoded protein: CACDTILGDTSLTAQLFF.